This T cell receptor (beta chain) was profiled in a study of shared clonotypes between healthy human individuals (TCRdb year 2020). Describing the broader study: Three men and two women, aged 18 to 49 years, made up the cohort. Per donor, three plates each were used for CD4 naive and CD4 memory, two for CD8 naive, and one for CD8 memory. Libraries were prepared and TCR repertoires were sequenced by different laboratories using diverse techniques, in order to increase sequencing depth and limit assay-specific biases. To estimate repertoire size and how much clonotype sharing occurs between individuals, the study deeply sequenced the blood TCR repertoires of about five healthy adults. Leukapheresis yielded between about 0.94 and 8.9 billion PBMCs per donor.

Healthy HIV-negative adults with no recently reported acute infections or vaccinations were included as donors. Every donor was a Caucasian adult living in Nashville, Tennessee, USA. CD4+ T cells were enriched by magnetic negative selection; naive cells were then positively selected on CD45RA, and the negative fraction formed the memory subset. After blood collection by leukapheresis, PBMCs were isolated using Ficoll-Histopaque density gradient centrifugation and then cryopreserved in the vapor phase of liquid nitrogen. Analytical flow cytometry was used to check the purity and quantity of every magnetically sorted T cell population. Each sorted fraction had its genomic DNA isolated and then quantified by UV absorbance on a Nanodrop 2000c. Details on this clone: What antigen it recognizes has not been identified. Nothing much larger sits one base from this clone, and base qualities are not available.

Using the deep immunoSEQ assay, TCR CDR3 regions were amplified from genomic DNA by multiplex PCR. Genomic DNA extracted from each cell subset was distributed evenly over all wells of several immunoSEQ 96-well plates, and each plate served as one replicate. Each replicate PCR for sorted subsets received around 0.2 ug genomic DNA, equal to about 30,000 T cell genomes. Purified libraries were quantified with a Qubit 3.0 fluorometer, sized on a Bioanalyzer 2100, and re-quantified with the KAPA Library Quantification kit. A separate single-read 150-cycle Illumina NextSeq 550 flow cell was used to sequence each immunoSEQ 96-well plate. The authors processed their data as follows. Because only junctional sequences without quality scores were contained in the immunoSEQ output, filtering matching that applied to full-length reads could not be performed. To assign V/J genes and CDR3, sequences were annotated against IMGT germline references using PyIR, a Python wrapper for IgBLAST v1.9. Any read was removed if the V/J assignment was weak (E-value above 1e-6), the CDR3 was missing, or the read contained stop codons, out-of-frame junctions, or ambiguous translated residues. A V3J clonotype was defined by an identical inferred V gene, J gene, and CDR3 amino acid sequence. Percentage overlap between repertoires was calculated by dividing the number of shared unique clonotypes by the size of the smaller repertoire. Richness of each repertoire was evaluated using RTK rarefaction, the Chao1 estimator, and Recon v2.1 estimates of unobserved clonotypes. Generation probabilities for all TCRbeta clonotypes obtained by the gDNA method from a few donors were computed using OLGA. Drawn from immuneACCESS, this table holds only the in-frame rearrangements with V and J called that TCRdb kept. Clones are partly lost; checked studies trace under half to an unresolved V gene and leave the rest unexplained. That table is the source of V, J and clone size, and D and trimming were worked out from the DNA. Recorded for this sample are around 1 million clones; 70% to 85% of them occurred a single time. Of the sample, nearly 1.5% is held by the ten largest clones.

CDR1 and CDR2 (SGHNT, YENEEA) derive from the germline V gene. Trimming accounts for 5 bases at V and 3 bases at J, while the number of junction bases matched to no gene is 7. The CDR3 goes from the cysteine to the phenylalanine over 15 residues. The CDR3 DNA has 45 bases and is translated from base 1. Points the paper makes about the study in general: When several donors were compared, the shared fraction of clonotypes was 5% to 6.5% for naive CD4, about 4% for naive CD8, 2% to 2.5% for memory CD4, and approximately 0.4% for memory CD8. Rarefaction of sorted-subset datasets indicated incomplete sequencing despite the large sequencing depth. Compared with non-shared clonotypes, the clonotypes found in all four sorted-subset donors had higher generation probabilities. Because the study included only a small number of donors, the genetic and exposure-history diversity represented was limited. Based on pairwise subsampling, the degree of clonotype sharing among donors was expected to be affected by sequencing depth. Only blood was sampled, and tissue TCR repertoires likely differ from those in blood. Larger estimated clonotype richness was generally found for naive subsets than for memory subsets.

The sample taken for sequencing was memory CD4+ T cells sorted from blood. Sample cell subset or site, as interpreted from the label and publication: CD45RA-negative fraction. The TCR was taken from a man in his late teens or twenties in good health. Recombination connected TRBV11-3 to TRBJ2-1, and 7 bases in between align with TRBD2. CDR3 protein: CASSKPGGNYNEQFF. The nucleotide sequence is TGTGCCAGCAGCAAACCCGGGGGGAACTACAATGAGCAGTTCTTC.